These 22 T cell receptor beta chains share one sample of origin, sequenced in a study of cytomegalovirus exposure and HLA in healthy donors. Vbeta (60) and Jbeta (13) primers were used in the PCR. Assay: immunoSEQ multiplex PCR; the TCRdb copy retains only in-frame clones and omits some. The table records about 160,000 clones, roughly 80% of them present only once. The sample taken for sequencing was PBMCs. The receptors shown here come from a male donor in good health and CMV-seropositive.

V is TRBV7-9 and J is TRBJ2-3, with 13 bases lining up with TRBD2. With V trimmed by 1 base and J by 7 bases, 14 bases remained unmatched. Germline V lookup: CDR1 SEHNR, CDR2 FQNEAQ (reference sequence). CDR3 length: 19 amino acids. CDR3 loop: CASSLGLAGGSPFRNTQYF. Written as DNA, the CDR3 is TGTGCCAGCAGCTTAGGACTAGCGGGGGGTTCCCCCTTCCGCAATACGCAGTATTTT.

V and J are TRBV7-6 and TRBJ2-1; D gene ambiguous. CDR1 SGHVS and CDR2 FNYEAQ come from the germline V gene. V dropped 5 bases and J dropped 3 bases, with 11 bases sitting between them. There are 14 residues in the CDR3. CDR3 sequence reads: CASSQNTNYNEQFF. The CDR3 nucleotides are TGTGCCAGCAGCCAAAACACTAACTACAATGAGCAGTTCTTC.

The chain employs TRBV4-3 and TRBJ1-2, with unresolved D. This CDR3 comprises 15 residues. CDR1 and CDR2 from the germline V gene are LGHNA and YSLEER. The germline V and J ends were trimmed by 0 bases and 2 bases, with 10 bases remaining between them. The CDR3 bases are TGCGCCAGCAGCCAAGATAGGTCCGGGAACTATGGCTACACCTTC. Translated, it gives CASSQDRSGNYGYTF.

The chain couples TRBV27 to TRBJ2-3; the D is unclear. V was pared by 3 bases and J by 1 base, with 5 bases between. The CDR3 loop spans 13 amino acids. Looked up from germline, CDR1 is MNHEY and CDR2 is SMNVEV (reference sequence). The CDR3 nucleotides are TGTGCCAGCAGTTTGGTAGGCACAGATACGCAGTATTTT. Protein product: CASSLVGTDTQYF.

This clone was seen only a few times. Other nucleotide sequences in the sample specify the same CDR3. CDR3 nucleotides: TGCGCCAGCAGCCAAGATAAGGGGGCGCCGGAAAAACTGTTTTTT. Protein sequence: CASSQDKGAPEKLFF. The rearrangement joins TRBV4-3 to TRBJ1-4, with 7 bases lining up with TRBD1. V shed 0 bases and J 8 bases; nucleotides not matched to a gene: 6. CDR3 length: 15 residues. The germline V gene has CDR1 LGHNA and CDR2 YSLEER.

V gene TRBV6-1 combines with J gene TRBJ2-7; the D is unclear. This CDR3 has 15 amino acids. CDR1 is MNHNS, CDR2 SASEGT, per germline. Trimming cost V 4 bases and J 0 bases, with 13 bases left between them. CDR3 protein: CASSGEAEPSYEQYF. The DNA of the CDR3 is TGTGCCAGCAGTGGCGAGGCAGAGCCCTCCTACGAGCAGTACTTC.

The V and J genes are TRBV10-3 and TRBJ1-1; no reliable D call. Germline V gives CDR1 ENHRY, CDR2 SYGVKD. V gave up 3 bases and J gave up 3 bases, with 14 bases separating them. The CDR3 has 15 amino acids. In nucleotides, the CDR3 is TGTGCCATCAGTGAAGACGGCGGTGGTGACACTGAAGCTTTCTTT. Translating it yields CAISEDGGGDTEAFF.

The V and J genes are TRBV5-1 and TRBJ2-1; 9 nucleotides agree with TRBD2. This CDR3 has 16 amino acids. Trimming cost V 0 bases and J 4 bases; bases outside gene matches: 5. The germline V gene has CDR1 SGHRS and CDR2 YFSETQ. CDR3 in DNA: TGCGCCAGCAGCTTGGACGGCGGGAGGGTTTACAATGAGCAGTTCTTC. Amino acids: CASSLDGGRVYNEQFF.

The genes are TRBV5-4 and TRBJ2-1, with 14 bases identical to TRBD2. The J segment lost 10 bases and the V segment lost 3 bases, leaving 3 bases of the junction unmatched. This CDR3 has 14 amino acids. Germline V lookup: CDR1 SGHNT, CDR2 YYREEE (reference sequence). The CDR3 spells CASSWWTSGGEQFF. CDR3 in DNA: TGTGCCAGCAGCTGGTGGACTAGCGGGGGGGAGCAGTTCTTC.

This clone turned up a few times. The rearrangement joins TRBV7-8 to TRBJ2-5; 7 positions agree with TRBD2. The J call may be faulty, since TRBJ2-7 better matches the DNA end. Germline CDR1 reads SGHVS; CDR2 reads FQNEAQ. The CDR3 runs to 15 residues. The CDR3 region has the DNA TGTGCCAGCAGCTTAGGGGACTACGTCTCCTACGAGCAGTACTTC. Translated: CASSLGDYVSYEQYF.

The CDR3: CATSPGGTSRNEQFF. The CDR3 nucleotides read TGTGCCACCAGCCCAGGCGGGACTAGTCGGAATGAGCAGTTCTTC. The chain couples TRBV25-1 to TRBJ2-1; 8 bases fit TRBD2. V trimming: 10 bases; J trimming: 7 bases; junction bases outside the gene matches: 15. CDR1 and CDR2 (germline): MGHDK, SYGVNS. CDR3 length equals 15 residues.

The V call is TRBV28, the J call TRBJ2-7; 8 positions match TRBD1. Unmatched junction bases numbered 8, after V lost 8 bases and J lost 5 bases. The CDR3 length is 13 residues. In germline, CDR1 is MDHEN, CDR2 SYDVKM. The CDR3 coding sequence is TGTGCCAGCTTTAGGACAGGGAATAACGAGCAGTACTTC. Translated, it gives CASFRTGNNEQYF.

The CDR3 DNA reads TGTGCCAGCGACCGACAGGGGAGAGGCACCGGGGAGCTGTTTTTT. Translation gives CASDRQGRGTGELFF. V usage is TRBV6-1 and J usage is TRBJ2-2, with 8 positions matching TRBD1. Germline V gives CDR1 MNHNS, CDR2 SASEGT. CDR3 length equals 15 residues. Trimming removed 8 bases from V and 4 bases from J; junction bases left unmatched: 9.

DNA of the CDR3: TGCGCCAGCAGCTTGGCCGGGGGGACAGGGGAAGAGACCCAGTACTTC. Amino acid sequence: CASSLAGGTGEETQYF. The chain carries TRBV5-1 and TRBJ2-5, with 10 bases fitting TRBD1. The CDR3 is 16 amino acids. V was clipped by 0 bases and J by 3 bases; unmatched bases: 5. Germline-derived CDR1 and CDR2 are SGHRS and YFSETQ.

V gene TRBV6-4 combines with J gene TRBJ1-1, with unresolved D. With 0 bases removed from V and 8 bases from J, the gap between germline ends came to 10 bases. Germline V CDR1 and CDR2: MRHNA, SNTAGT. The CDR3 length is 13 residues. The CDR3 loop is CASSDSRRGEAFF. CDR3 DNA: TGTGCCAGCAGTGACTCGCGACGAGGGGAAGCTTTCTTT.

The chain joins TRBV7-9 to TRBJ1-1, with 10 bases identical to TRBD1. The germline V gene encodes CDR1 SEHNR and CDR2 FQNEAQ (reference sequence). The CDR3 has 16 amino acids. Trimming removed 5 bases from V and 5 bases from J; junction bases left unmatched: 11. The CDR3, as DNA: TGTGCCAGCAGCCCCCGGGACAGGGGCTTGTTAACTGAAGCTTTCTTT. Translating gives CASSPRDRGLLTEAFF.

The CDR3 sequence is CASSLSGSSYEQYF. In nucleotides, the CDR3 is TGTGCCAGCAGTTTATCAGGCTCCTCCTACGAGCAGTACTTC. The V call is TRBV28, the J call TRBJ2-7; no clear D gene. Trimming took 1 base from V and 0 from J, leaving 7 bases between them. CDR3 length equals 14 residues. Looked up from germline, CDR1 is MDHEN and CDR2 is SYDVKM.

The chain combines TRBV30 with TRBJ1-5; the D is unclear. The CDR3 covers 13 residues. Trimming cost V 3 bases and J 1 base, with 7 bases left between them. Per germline, CDR1 GTSNPN and CDR2 SVGIG (reference sequence). CDR3 DNA: TGTGCCTGGAGGAGGTCGAGCAATCAGCCCCAGCATTTT. Amino acid sequence: CAWRRSSNQPQHF.

The chain links TRBV30 to TRBJ1-2; 7 nucleotides agree with TRBD1. Unmatched junction bases numbered 4, after V lost 3 bases and J lost 0 bases. This CDR3 is 14 amino acids long. CDR1 is GTSNPN, CDR2 SVGIG, per germline (reference sequence). This CDR3 is CAWSPGGANYGYTF. The CDR3 DNA is TGTGCCTGGAGCCCAGGGGGAGCTAACTATGGCTACACCTTC.

The chain has TRBV5-1 and TRBJ1-4; D may be TRBD1 (6 bases). The V and J ends lost 0 bases and 3 bases respectively, with 12 bases between them. The CDR3 is 16 residues long. CDR1 SGHRS and CDR2 YFSETQ come from the germline V gene. The DNA for the CDR3 is TGCGCCAGCAGCTTGGGGGGGACACTTTCTAATGAAAAACTGTTTTTT. This encodes CASSLGGTLSNEKLFF. Supplemented by reference TRBV5-1 and TRBJ1-4, the full variable domain reads KAGVTQTPRYLIKTRGQQVTLSCSPISGHRSVSWYQQTPGQGLQFLFEYFSETQRNKGNFPGRFSGRQFSNSRSEMNVSTLELGDSALYLCASSLGGTLSNEKLFFGSGTQLSVL.

V and J are TRBV10-3 and TRBJ1-5; TRBD1 is a possible D gene (5 bases). Germline V gives CDR1 ENHRY, CDR2 SYGVKD. V dropped 2 bases and J dropped 6 bases, with 8 bases sitting between them. The CDR3 runs to 13 residues. The CDR3 nucleotides read TGTGCCATCAGTGAGGTGGGGGGTCAGCCCCAGCATTTT. It specifies CAISEVGGQPQHF.

The genes are TRBV28 and TRBJ1-1; TRBD1 is a possible D gene (5 bases). V was clipped by 2 bases and J by 3 bases, with 13 bases between them. CDR3 length equals 15 residues. Germline V gene data show CDR1 as MDHEN and CDR2 as SYDVKM. CDR3 sequence reads: CASSLGGRSDTEAFF. CDR3 bases: TGTGCCAGCAGTTTAGGGGGGAGGTCGGACACTGAAGCTTTCTTT.